One sample yielded the 24 T cell receptor beta chains listed below, sequenced in a study of blood T cell repertoires in COVID-19. Sequenced by immunoSEQ multiplex PCR; TCRdb stores in-frame clones only, minus some. The sample gives about 160,000 clones, 92% of which show up once; roughly 4.8% is in the top ten. The sequenced sample consisted of peripheral blood. Receptors originate from a man aged 25-45 years with COVID-19, enrolled during active disease.

The V call is TRBV5-4, the J call TRBJ1-2; D unclear. The germline gives CDR1 SGHNT, CDR2 YYREEE (reference sequence). This CDR3 spans 14 amino acids. V dropped 1 base and J dropped 5 bases, with 12 bases sitting between them. The CDR3 DNA reads as TGTGCCAGCAGCTTGCGTGAGGGAAGGTATGGCTACACCTTC. It yields the protein CASSLREGRYGYTF.

This chain links TRBV10-3 with TRBJ1-2; D call uncertain. V was clipped by 0 bases and J by 4 bases, with 12 bases between them. Germline V gene data show CDR1 as ENHRY and CDR2 as SYGVKD. The CDR3 contains 15 residues. The CDR3 coding sequence is TGTGCCATCAGTGAGTCACCGTGGTCGGGCTATGGCTACACCTTC. Its protein is CAISESPWSGYGYTF.

The CDR3 nucleotides are TGTGCCAGCAGCCCCGCGGGGTCCCTTTCAAACTATGGCTACACCTTC. Amino acid sequence: CASSPAGSLSNYGYTF. The chain employs TRBV5-4 and TRBJ1-2; D gene unclear. CDR1 is SGHNT and CDR2 is YYREEE in the germline V gene (reference sequence). CDR3 length equals 16 residues. V was shortened by 4 bases and J by 2 bases, with 18 bases between the two germline ends.

This chain connects TRBV19 to TRBJ2-7; D possibly corresponds to TRBD1 (6 bases). Germline CDR1 is LNHDA and CDR2 is SQIVND (reference sequence). The CDR3 runs to 14 residues. The V end lost 4 bases, the J end lost 2 bases, and 12 bases lay between the germline ends. The CDR3: CASSNVGQPYEQYF. The CDR3 DNA reads TGTGCCAGTAGTAATGTGGGACAACCCTACGAGCAGTACTTC.

The rearrangement links TRBV6-4 to TRBJ1-2, with 8 bases identical to TRBD1. Per the germline V gene, CDR1 is MRHNA and CDR2 is SNTAGT. The CDR3 has 14 amino acids. The V and J ends lost 6 bases and 7 bases, in that order; junction bases with no gene match: 10. In DNA form, the CDR3 reads TGTGCCAGCAGGGGACCTGGGACAGGAGGTGGCTACACCTTC. Translating gives CASRGPGTGGGYTF.

This sequence joins TRBV7-9 and TRBJ1-2; a weak D match, TRBD1 (6 bases). V shed 4 bases and J shed 7 bases, with 19 bases lying between them. The CDR3 has 15 amino acids. The V gene's germline CDR1 is SEHNR and CDR2 FQNEAQ (reference sequence). In nucleotides, the CDR3 is TGTGCCAGCAGCTCAGATATAATAGGGGGTCGTGGCTACACCTTC. It specifies CASSSDIIGGRGYTF.

CDR3 DNA: TGTGCCAGCAGCAAAAAAGTGACCGGGACAGTAAACTCCTACGAGCAGTACTTC. Its protein product is CASSKKVTGTVNSYEQYF. The chain employs TRBV21-1 and TRBJ2-7; the table gives TRBD1 as D, unverified against the DNA. TRBV21-1 represents a pseudogene. This CDR3 is 18 amino acids long.

CDR3 nucleotide sequence: TGTGCCACCAGCAGACGGACTAGCGGGAGATACTACGAGCAGTACTTC. Its protein product is CATSRRTSGRYYEQYF. The rearrangement uses TRBV15 and TRBJ2-7; 13 bases match TRBD2. Germline-derived CDR1 and CDR2 are LNHNV and YYDKDF (reference sequence). The CDR3 covers 16 residues. J was trimmed by 3 bases and V by 2 bases; bases with no gene match: 4. Full variable domain (missing parts from reference TRBV15 and TRBJ2-7): DAMVIQNPRYQVTQFGKPVTLSCSQTLNHNVMYWYQQKSSQAPKLLFHYYDKDFNNEADTPDNFQSRRPNTSFCFLDIRSPGLGDTAMYLCATSRRTSGRYYEQYFGPGTRLTVT.

This rearrangement joins TRBV5-1 to TRBJ2-1; TRBD1 is a possible D gene (7 bases). V was cut by 5 bases and J by 1 base, with 16 bases left in between. The CDR3 has 16 residues. From germline, CDR1 is SGHRS and CDR2 YFSETQ. The chain's CDR3 is CASRRDAGQSYNEQFF. CDR3 coding DNA: TGCGCCAGCAGACGGGACGCGGGACAGTCCTACAATGAGCAGTTCTTC.

As DNA, the CDR3 is TGCGCCAGTAGGGGGCAAGAGACCCAGTACTTC. This encodes CASRGQETQYF. The chain recombines TRBV5-1 with TRBJ2-5; weak D call: TRBD1 (6 bases). CDR1 SGHRS and CDR2 YFSETQ come from the germline V gene. V was clipped by 8 bases and J by 2 bases, with 7 bases between them. This CDR3 is 11 amino acids long.

This chain connects TRBV2 to TRBJ2-3, with D possibly matching TRBD1 (6 bases). The ends were cut back, 2 bases at V and 0 bases at J, with 15 bases in the middle. Germline V gene sequence: CDR1 SNHLY, CDR2 FYNNEI. The CDR3 runs to 17 residues. The CDR3 spells CASSERGQSLSTDTQYF. Here the CDR3 DNA reads TGTGCCAGCAGTGAAAGAGGACAGTCCCTTAGCACAGATACGCAGTATTTT.

This clone was counted once. The chain uses TRBV27 and TRBJ1-1; D perhaps matches TRBD1 (5 bases). This CDR3 region has 13 residues. Deletions cut 3 bases from V and 5 bases from J, with 10 bases between. Per the germline V gene, CDR1 is MNHEY and CDR2 is SMNVEV (reference sequence). In nucleotides, the CDR3 is TGTGCCAGCAGTTTTTACAGGTGGACTGAAGCTTTCTTT. This sequence encodes CASSFYRWTEAFF.

This chain joins TRBV6-6 and TRBJ1-2; D is perhaps TRBD1 (5 bases). The germline V and J ends were trimmed by 5 bases and 4 bases, with 11 bases remaining between them. CDR3 length equals 13 residues. CDR1 is MNHNY and CDR2 is SVGAGI in the germline V gene (reference sequence). The CDR3 DNA is TGTGCCAGCAGTCCAGGGAGGAGCTATGGCTACACCTTC. Translated, it gives CASSPGRSYGYTF.

The chain uses TRBV3-1 (or the pseudogene TRBV3-2) and TRBJ2-2; unclear D gene. In germline, CDR1 is LGHDT, CDR2 YNNKEL (reference sequence). V was shortened by 3 bases and J by 4 bases, with 12 bases between the two germline ends. The CDR3 is 15 residues long. CDR3 DNA sequence: TGTGCCAGCAGCCAGTCCGGGTGGATCACCGGGGAGCTGTTTTTT. Amino acids: CASSQSGWITGELFF.

J is TRBJ1-5 and V is TRBV11-2, with 7 bases matching TRBD1. The germline CDR1 and CDR2 sequences are SGHAT and FQNNGV. V lost 5 bases, J lost 5 bases, and 6 bases stayed unmatched. The CDR3 is made up of 14 amino acids. CDR3: CASSPGGGYQPQHF. CDR3 DNA: TGTGCCAGCAGCCCAGGGGGAGGATATCAGCCCCAGCATTTT.

The rearrangement links TRBV5-4 to TRBJ1-2; D possibly corresponds to TRBD1 (5 bases). The CDR3 spans 15 residues. Trimming took off 0 bases at V and 2 bases at J, with 11 bases between the two ends. Germline CDR1 reads SGHNT; CDR2 reads YYREEE (reference sequence). The DNA for the CDR3 is TGTGCCAGCAGCTTGGTGCAGGGCGCAAACTATGGCTACACCTTC. Amino acids: CASSLVQGANYGYTF.

J is TRBJ1-6 and V is TRBV27; 9 nucleotides align to TRBD1. Germline values: CDR1 MNHEY, CDR2 SMNVEV (reference sequence). CDR3 length: 15 residues. Trimming cost V 6 bases and J 8 bases; bases outside gene matches: 8. CDR3: CASRPGTGTYSPLHF. The CDR3, as DNA: TGTGCCAGCAGACCCGGGACAGGGACCTATTCACCCCTCCACTTT.

The chain couples TRBV12-3 or TRBV12-4 to TRBJ2-7; D is possibly TRBD1 (7 bases). Trimming shortened V by 6 bases and J by 5 bases, and 14 bases separated the two germline ends. The CDR3 length is 13 residues. Written as DNA, the CDR3 is TGTGCCAGCAGCCGCAGGGGGGCGGACGAGCAGTACTTC. It codes for CASSRRGADEQYF.

The chain recombines TRBV6-5 with TRBJ1-2; D might be TRBD1 (5 bases). Germline lookup yields CDR1 MNHEY and CDR2 SVGAGI. CDR3 length: 14 residues. The V and J ends lost 10 bases and 4 bases respectively, with 19 bases between them. The CDR3 loop reads CATVAFQGPYGYTF. DNA of the CDR3: TGTGCCACGGTTGCATTCCAGGGTCCCTATGGCTACACCTTC.

This chain connects TRBV27 to TRBJ2-7; TRBD1 aligns across 8 bases. V shed 1 base, J shed 5 bases, and the junction held 4 bases outside the gene matches. The CDR3 length is 14 residues. The germline gives CDR1 MNHEY, CDR2 SMNVEV (reference sequence). The CDR3: CASSLWTGFDEQYF. CDR3 coding DNA: TGTGCCAGCAGTTTATGGACAGGGTTTGACGAGCAGTACTTC.

V and J are TRBV9 and TRBJ1-2, with 12 bases that match TRBD1. Germline assignment: CDR1 SGDLS and CDR2 YYNGEE. V lost 4 bases and J lost 7; bases outside the gene matches: 20. This CDR3 has 19 amino acids. The DNA of the CDR3 is TGTGCCAGCAGCACCCGCACCGCGATGGGGGACAGGGGGCGAGGTGGCTACACCTTC. Protein product: CASSTRTAMGDRGRGGYTF.

The count of this clone is one. V and J are TRBV6-5 and TRBJ2-1, with a possible D match to TRBD2 (6 bases). V was shortened by 6 bases and J by 9 bases, with 21 bases between the two germline ends. The germline gives CDR1 MNHEY, CDR2 SVGAGI. The CDR3 extends over 15 amino acids. The CDR3 sequence: CASSFSGLATREQFF. The CDR3 DNA reads TGTGCCAGCAGCTTTAGCGGCCTAGCTACCCGTGAGCAGTTCTTC.

This chain connects TRBV27 to TRBJ2-7; perhaps TRBD1 as D (7 bases). The V and J ends lost 4 bases and 4 bases respectively, with 14 bases between them. The germline CDR1 and CDR2 sequences are MNHEY and SMNVEV (reference sequence). This CDR3 is 14 amino acids long. The CDR3 DNA reads as TGTGCCAGCAGTTCCCTCAGGGGGAGGTACGAGCAGTACTTC. Translating it yields CASSSLRGRYEQYF.

Only one count was recorded for this clone. This chain connects TRBV5-8 to TRBJ1-6; D might be TRBD1 (5 bases). CDR1 is SGHTS and CDR2 is YDEGEE in the germline V gene. The ends were cut back, 0 bases at V and 7 bases at J, with 11 bases in the middle. The CDR3 is 15 amino acids. The CDR3 DNA reads TGTGCCAGCAGCTTGGGATACAGGACGAATTCACCCCTCCACTTT. Translated, it gives CASSLGYRTNSPLHF.